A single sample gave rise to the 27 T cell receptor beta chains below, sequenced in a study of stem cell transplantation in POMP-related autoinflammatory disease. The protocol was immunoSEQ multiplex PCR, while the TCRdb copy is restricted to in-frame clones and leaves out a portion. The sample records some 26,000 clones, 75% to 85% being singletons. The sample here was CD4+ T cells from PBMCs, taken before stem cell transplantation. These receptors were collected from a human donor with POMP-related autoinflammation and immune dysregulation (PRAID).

CDR3: CASSLPTGANYGYTF. The DNA of the CDR3 is TGTGCCAGCAGTCTCCCGACAGGGGCGAACTATGGCTACACCTTC. This sequence joins TRBV27 and TRBJ1-2; TRBD1 matches 8 bases. CDR1 is MNHEY and CDR2 is SMNVEV in the germline V gene (reference sequence). V lost 5 bases to trimming and J lost 2 bases; unmatched junction nucleotides: 7. The CDR3 runs 15 residues.

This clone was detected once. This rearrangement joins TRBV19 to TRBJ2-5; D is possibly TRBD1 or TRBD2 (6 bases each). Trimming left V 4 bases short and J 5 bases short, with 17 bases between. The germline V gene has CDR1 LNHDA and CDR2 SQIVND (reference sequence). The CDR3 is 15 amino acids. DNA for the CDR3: TGTGCCAGTAGTACCTCTTGGGGGGCAGGGGAGACCCAGTACTTC. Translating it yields CASSTSWGAGETQYF.

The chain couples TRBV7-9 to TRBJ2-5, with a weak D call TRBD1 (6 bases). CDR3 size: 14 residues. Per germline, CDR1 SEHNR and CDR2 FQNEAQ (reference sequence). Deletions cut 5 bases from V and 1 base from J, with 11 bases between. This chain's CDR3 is CASSLQQGQETQYF. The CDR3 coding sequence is TGTGCCAGCAGCCTACAACAGGGCCAAGAGACCCAGTACTTC.

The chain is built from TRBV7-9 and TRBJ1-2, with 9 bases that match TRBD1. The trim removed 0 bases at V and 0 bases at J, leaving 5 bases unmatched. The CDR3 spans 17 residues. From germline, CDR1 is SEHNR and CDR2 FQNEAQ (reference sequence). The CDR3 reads CASSLAGQGTANYGYTF. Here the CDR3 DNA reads TGTGCCAGCAGCTTAGCCGGACAGGGGACGGCTAACTATGGCTACACCTTC.

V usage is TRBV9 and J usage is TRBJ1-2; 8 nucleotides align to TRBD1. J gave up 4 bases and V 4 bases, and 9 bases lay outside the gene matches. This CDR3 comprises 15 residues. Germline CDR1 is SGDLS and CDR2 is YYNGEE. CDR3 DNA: TGTGCCAGCAGCCCCTGGACAGGGCTTCTCTATGGCTACACCTTC. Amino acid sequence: CASSPWTGLLYGYTF.

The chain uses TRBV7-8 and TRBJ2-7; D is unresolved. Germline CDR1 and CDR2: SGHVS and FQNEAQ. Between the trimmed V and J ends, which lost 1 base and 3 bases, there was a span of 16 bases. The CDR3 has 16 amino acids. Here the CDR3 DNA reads TGTGCCAGCAGCTTAGGCCGTGGGCCCGATCTCTACGAGCAGTACTTC. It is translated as CASSLGRGPDLYEQYF.

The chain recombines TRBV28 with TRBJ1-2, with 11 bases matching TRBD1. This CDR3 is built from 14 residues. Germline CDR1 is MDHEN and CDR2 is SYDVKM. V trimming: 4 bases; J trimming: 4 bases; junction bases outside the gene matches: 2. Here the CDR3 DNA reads TGTGCCAGCAGTTCGGGACAGGGGGGCTATGGCTACACCTTC. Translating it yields CASSSGQGGYGYTF.

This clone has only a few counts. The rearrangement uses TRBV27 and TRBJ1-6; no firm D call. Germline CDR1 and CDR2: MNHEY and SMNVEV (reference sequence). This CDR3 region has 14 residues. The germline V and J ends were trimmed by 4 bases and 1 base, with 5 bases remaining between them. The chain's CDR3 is CASSSGSYNSPLHF. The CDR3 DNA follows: TGTGCCAGCAGTTCCGGATCCTATAATTCACCCCTCCACTTT.

The chain's CDR3 is CASSPLLAGDQETQYF. CDR3 nucleotides: TGTGCCAGCTCACCCCTACTAGCGGGAGACCAAGAGACCCAGTACTTC. V is TRBV18 and J is TRBJ2-5; 11 bases match TRBD2. The CDR3 spans 16 residues. CDR1 and CDR2 (germline): KGHSH, LQKENI. After removal of 3 bases from V and 0 bases from J, the junction contained 3 bases not matched to a gene.

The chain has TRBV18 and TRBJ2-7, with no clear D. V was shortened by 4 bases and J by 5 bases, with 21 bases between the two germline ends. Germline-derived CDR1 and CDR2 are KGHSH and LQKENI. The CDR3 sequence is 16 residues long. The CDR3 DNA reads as TGTGCCAGCTCACTGGCCTTTAGGTCAGCCCTCGACGAGCAGTACTTC. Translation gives CASSLAFRSALDEQYF.

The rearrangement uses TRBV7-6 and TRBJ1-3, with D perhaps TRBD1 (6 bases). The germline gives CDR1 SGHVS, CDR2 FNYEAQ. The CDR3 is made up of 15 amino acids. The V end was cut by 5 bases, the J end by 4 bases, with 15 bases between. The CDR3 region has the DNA TGTGCCAGCAGCCCCTTGCGGGGGCGAGGAAACACCATATATTTT. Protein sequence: CASSPLRGRGNTIYF.

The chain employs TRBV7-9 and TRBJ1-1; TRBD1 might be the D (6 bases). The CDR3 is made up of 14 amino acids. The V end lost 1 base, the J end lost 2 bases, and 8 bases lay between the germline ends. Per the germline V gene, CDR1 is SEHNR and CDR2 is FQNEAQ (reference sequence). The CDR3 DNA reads TGTGCCAGCAGCTTAGGACAGGCCAACACTGAAGCTTTCTTT. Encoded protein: CASSLGQANTEAFF.

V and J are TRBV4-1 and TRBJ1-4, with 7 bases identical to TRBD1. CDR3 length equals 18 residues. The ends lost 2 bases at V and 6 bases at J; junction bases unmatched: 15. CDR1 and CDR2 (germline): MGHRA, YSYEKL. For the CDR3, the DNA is TGCGCCAGCAGCCAAATCCCCGGGAGGACAGGTTTAGATGAAAAACTGTTTTTT. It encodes CASSQIPGRTGLDEKLFF.

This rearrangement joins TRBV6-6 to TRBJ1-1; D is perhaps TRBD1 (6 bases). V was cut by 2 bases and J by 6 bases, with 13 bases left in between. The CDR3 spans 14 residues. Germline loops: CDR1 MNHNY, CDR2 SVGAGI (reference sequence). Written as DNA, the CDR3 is TGTGCCAGCAGTTACCTTTCAGGGGTCCCTGAAGCTTTCTTT. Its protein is CASSYLSGVPEAFF.

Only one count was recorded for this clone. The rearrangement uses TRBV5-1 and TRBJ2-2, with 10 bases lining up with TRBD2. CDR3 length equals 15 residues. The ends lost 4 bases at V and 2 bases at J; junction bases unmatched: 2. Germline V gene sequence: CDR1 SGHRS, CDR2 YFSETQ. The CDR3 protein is CASSRTSGNTGELFF. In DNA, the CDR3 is TGCGCCAGCAGCCGGACTAGCGGAAACACCGGGGAGCTGTTTTTT. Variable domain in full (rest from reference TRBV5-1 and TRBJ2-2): KAGVTQTPRYLIKTRGQQVTLSCSPISGHRSVSWYQQTPGQGLQFLFEYFSETQRNKGNFPGRFSGRQFSNSRSEMNVSTLELGDSALYLCASSRTSGNTGELFFGEGSRLTVL.

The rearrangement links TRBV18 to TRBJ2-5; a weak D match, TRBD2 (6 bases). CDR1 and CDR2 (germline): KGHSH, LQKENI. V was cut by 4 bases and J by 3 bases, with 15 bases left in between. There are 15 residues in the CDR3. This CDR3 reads CASSLGTSHKETQYF. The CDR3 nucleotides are TGTGCCAGCTCACTCGGGACTTCCCACAAAGAGACCCAGTACTTC.

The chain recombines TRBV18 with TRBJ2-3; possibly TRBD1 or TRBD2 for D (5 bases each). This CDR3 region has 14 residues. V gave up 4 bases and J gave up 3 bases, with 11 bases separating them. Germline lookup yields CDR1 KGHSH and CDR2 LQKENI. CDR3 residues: CASSRTRETDTQYF. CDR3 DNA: TGTGCCAGCTCACGCACCAGGGAGACAGATACGCAGTATTTT.

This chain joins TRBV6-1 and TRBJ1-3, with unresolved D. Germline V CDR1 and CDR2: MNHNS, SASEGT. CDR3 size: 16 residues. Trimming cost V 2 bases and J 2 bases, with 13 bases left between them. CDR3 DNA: TGTGCCAGCAGTGAACTCCGAGGGAGCACTGGAAACACCATATATTTT. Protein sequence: CASSELRGSTGNTIYF.

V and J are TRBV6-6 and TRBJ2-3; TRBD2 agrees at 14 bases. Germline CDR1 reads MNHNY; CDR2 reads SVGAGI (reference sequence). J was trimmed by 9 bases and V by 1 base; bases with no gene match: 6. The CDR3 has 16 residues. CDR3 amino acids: CASSYWRLAGGPTQYF. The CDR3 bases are TGTGCCAGCAGTTACTGGAGACTAGCGGGAGGGCCAACGCAGTATTTT.

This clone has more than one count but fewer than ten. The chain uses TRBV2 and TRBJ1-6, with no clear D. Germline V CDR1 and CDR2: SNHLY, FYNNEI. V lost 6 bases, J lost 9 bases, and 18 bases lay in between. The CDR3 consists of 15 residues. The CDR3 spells CASRPARSAGSPLHF. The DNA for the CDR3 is TGTGCCAGCAGGCCCGCTCGGTCCGCGGGTTCACCCCTCCACTTT.

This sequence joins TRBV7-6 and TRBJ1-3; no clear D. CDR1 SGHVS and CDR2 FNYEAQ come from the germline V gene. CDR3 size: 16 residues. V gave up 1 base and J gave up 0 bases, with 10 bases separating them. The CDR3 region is CASSLVGGPSGNTIYF. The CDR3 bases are TGTGCCAGCAGCTTAGTTGGCGGTCCCTCTGGAAACACCATATATTTT.

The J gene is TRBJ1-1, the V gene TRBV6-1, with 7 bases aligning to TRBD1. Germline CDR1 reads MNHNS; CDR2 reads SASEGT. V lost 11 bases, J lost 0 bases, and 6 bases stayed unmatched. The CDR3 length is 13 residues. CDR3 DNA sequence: TGTGCCGGGGGACAGCTAATGAACACTGAAGCTTTCTTT. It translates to CAGGQLMNTEAFF.

In nucleotides, the CDR3 is TGTGCCAGCAGCCCCCGGGCAGGCCCCCCCTACGAGCAGTACTTC. It specifies CASSPRAGPPYEQYF. J is TRBJ2-7 and V is TRBV6-5; D remains ambiguous. The V gene lost 6 bases and the J gene lost 2 bases, with 17 bases spanning the gap. The CDR3 sequence is 15 residues long. Germline loops: CDR1 MNHEY, CDR2 SVGAGI.

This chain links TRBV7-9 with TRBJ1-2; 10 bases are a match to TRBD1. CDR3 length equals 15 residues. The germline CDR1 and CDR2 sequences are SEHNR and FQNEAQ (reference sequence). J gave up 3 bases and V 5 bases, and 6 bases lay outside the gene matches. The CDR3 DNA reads TGTGCCAGCAGCCTGAGACAGGGGGCGGACTATGGCTACACCTTC. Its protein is CASSLRQGADYGYTF. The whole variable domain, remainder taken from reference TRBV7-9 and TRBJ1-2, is DTGVSQNPRHKITKRGQNVTFRCDPISEHNRLYWYRQTLGQGPEFLTYFQNEAQLEKSRLLSDRFSAERPKGSFSTLEIQRTEQGDSAMYLCASSLRQGADYGYTFGSGTRLTVV.

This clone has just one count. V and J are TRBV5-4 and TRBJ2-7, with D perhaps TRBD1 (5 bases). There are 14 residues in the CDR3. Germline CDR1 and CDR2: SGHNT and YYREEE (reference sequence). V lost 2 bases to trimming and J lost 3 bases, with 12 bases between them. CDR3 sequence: CASSFPGQGYEQYF. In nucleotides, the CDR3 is TGTGCCAGCAGCTTTCCAGGGCAGGGCTACGAGCAGTACTTC.

CDR3 region: CASSSPQSGWVQYF. CDR3 in DNA: TGTGCCAGCAGCTCCCCACAGTCCGGTTGGGTGCAGTACTTC. The chain links TRBV6-5 to TRBJ2-7; unclear D gene. With 6 bases removed from V and 9 bases from J, the gap between germline ends came to 21 bases. The CDR3 runs to 14 residues. Germline CDR1 and CDR2: MNHEY and SVGAGI.

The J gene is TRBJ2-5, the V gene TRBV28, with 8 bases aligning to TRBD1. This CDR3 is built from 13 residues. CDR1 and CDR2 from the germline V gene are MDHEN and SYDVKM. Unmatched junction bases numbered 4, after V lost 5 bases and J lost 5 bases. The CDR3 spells CASSRWTGETQYF. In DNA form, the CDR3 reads TGTGCCAGCAGTCGTTGGACAGGGGAGACCCAGTACTTC.